This TCR beta chain came from a study of T cells after posttransplantation cyclophosphamide. General study points: Blood and skin or GI T cell repertoires showed limited TRB overlap. Later blood repertoires were often dominated by clones from the donor CD8+ memory compartment.

The related graft donor's blood sample was taken on the day of bone marrow donation. The count of this clone is one. Its antigen is as yet unknown. TCRdb's copy holds only in-frame clones and misses some; the assay was immunoSEQ multiplex PCR. The top ten hold about 22% of the sample, which has 3,000 to 4,000 clones, approximately 80% seen once. The receptor was derived from a woman between 55 and 75 years old in good health, CMV-negative, and a related stem cell transplant donor. The sequenced sample was memory CD8+ T cells sorted from blood.

CDR3 protein: CASSSGTGPFLGEETQYF. In nucleotides, the CDR3 is TGTGCCAGCAGCTCCGGGACAGGGCCCTTCTTGGGAGAAGAGACCCAGTACTTC. J is TRBJ2-5 and V is TRBV7-9, with 9 bases matching TRBD1. This CDR3 is built from 18 residues. Losses at the gene ends were 4 bases for V and 3 bases for J; bases not matched to a gene: 15. CDR1 SEHNR and CDR2 FQNEAQ come from the germline V gene (reference sequence).